The rows below give T cell receptor beta chains drawn from one sample of a study of control samples from healthy donors and cancer patients. Sequencing used immunoSEQ multiplex PCR; TCRdb keeps in-frame clones, though not all of them. The sample shows roughly 100,000 clones, around 88% of them seen only once. Sequencing used PBMCs. All receptors come from a man in his fifties or sixties with lung cancer. The CDR3 runs from the conserved cysteine through the conserved F or W. D genes are given only for firm matches. Clone size is given for some rows only: seen once, a few or many times, or a class if the clone is expanded.

TRBV24-1	TRBJ2-3	TRBD2	NA	CATSVGGITDTQYF	TGTGCCACCAGTGTGGGGGGGATCACAGATACGCAGTATTTT
TRBV6-5	TRBJ2-6	NA	NA	CASSYSSGANVLTF	TGTGCCAGCAGCTATAGCTCTGGGGCCAACGTCCTGACTTTC
TRBV5-6	TRBJ2-3	NA	NA	CASSLLQVVGTQYF	TGTGCCAGCAGCTTGTTACAGGTCGTAGGTACGCAGTATTTT
TRBV6-1	TRBJ1-1	NA	NA	CASSEALGRVEAFF	TGTGCCAGCAGTGAAGCGCTCGGGAGGGTGGAAGCTTTCTTT
TRBV6-1	TRBJ2-6	NA	NA	CASSDPSMSGANVLTF	TGTGCCAGCAGTGACCCCTCTATGTCTGGGGCCAACGTCCTGACTTTC
TRBV19	TRBJ1-5	TRBD1	NA	CASSTQGGNQPQHF	TGTGCCAGTAGTACACAGGGGGGCAATCAGCCCCAGCATTTT
TRBV6-1	TRBJ2-3	NA	few	CASSEAKQFSTDTQYF	TGTGCCAGCAGTGAAGCGAAACAGTTTAGCACAGATACGCAGTATTTT
TRBV12-3/TRBV12-4	TRBJ1-2	NA	NA	CASSSRGDRGYTF	TGTGCCAGCAGTTCAAGGGGGGATCGCGGCTACACCTTC
TRBV13	TRBJ2-3	NA	NA	CASSILGLVSDTQYF	TGTGCCAGCAGTATACTTGGGCTAGTCTCCGATACGCAGTATTTT
TRBV9	TRBJ2-3	TRBD1	NA	CASSPGQGTQYF	TGTGCCAGCAGCCCGGGACAGGGGACGCAGTATTTT
TRBV7-9	TRBJ2-6	NA	NA	CASSLFQGSGANVLTF	TGTGCCAGCAGCTTATTCCAGGGCTCTGGGGCCAACGTCCTGACTTTC
TRBV6-1	TRBJ1-1	NA	NA	CASSEYRDLNTEAFF	TGTGCCAGCAGTGAATACAGGGATCTGAACACTGAAGCTTTCTTT
TRBV7-9	TRBJ1-1	NA	NA	CASSLWEEAFF	TGTGCCAGCAGCTTATGGGAGGAAGCTTTCTTT
TRBV7-3	TRBJ2-6	NA	once	CASSPSGTTSGANVLTF	TGTGCCAGCAGCCCCTCGGGTACTACCTCTGGGGCCAACGTCCTGACTTTC
TRBV5-1	TRBJ2-2	TRBD1	few	CASSWTGLNTGELFF	TGCGCCAGCAGCTGGACAGGATTGAACACCGGGGAGCTGTTTTTT
TRBV5-8	TRBJ2-1	TRBD1	NA	CASSRRQGAFNEQFF	TGTGCCAGCAGCCGAAGACAGGGGGCCTTCAATGAGCAGTTCTTC
TRBV7-3	TRBJ1-6	NA	once	CASSLHQGNSPLHF	TGTGCCAGCAGCTTACACCAGGGGAATTCACCCCTCCACTTT
TRBV4-1	TRBJ1-2	TRBD1	NA	CASSRSTGGDYGYTF	TGCGCCAGCAGCCGATCGACAGGGGGCGACTATGGCTACACCTTC
TRBV27	TRBJ1-1	NA	NA	CASASGGLLNTEAFF	TGTGCCAGCGCGTCAGGAGGACTGCTGAACACTGAAGCTTTCTTT
TRBV6-6	TRBJ2-7	TRBD1	NA	CASRLTGAGEQYF	TGTGCCAGCAGGTTGACAGGGGCAGGCGAGCAGTACTTC
TRBV29-1	TRBJ2-5	NA	NA	CSVDLLGQETQYF	TGCAGCGTCGATCTGCTTGGGCAAGAGACCCAGTACTTC
TRBV27	TRBJ2-7	NA	NA	CASSSVGQYYEQYF	TGTGCCAGCAGTTCCGTTGGACAGTACTACGAGCAGTACTTC
TRBV11-3	TRBJ2-5	NA	NA	CASSPVAETQYF	TGTGCCAGCAGCCCCGTAGCGGAGACCCAGTACTTC
TRBV7-3	TRBJ2-3	TRBD1	NA	CASSRGTGGSTDTQYF	TGTGCCAGCAGCCGCGGCACAGGGGGGAGCACAGATACGCAGTATTTT
TRBV9	TRBJ2-2	NA	NA	CASSLGVGELFF	TGTGCCAGCAGCTTAGGGGTAGGGGAGCTGTTTTTT
TRBV3-1/TRBV3-2	TRBJ1-3	NA	NA	CASSTPGSSSGNTIYF	TGTGCCAGCAGCACACCAGGATCCAGCTCTGGAAACACCATATATTTT
TRBV2	TRBJ2-2	TRBD1	once	CASSENRGAGELFF	TGTGCCAGCAGTGAGAACAGGGGAGCCGGGGAGCTGTTTTTT
TRBV6-5	TRBJ1-1	NA	NA	CATIMGGFTEAFF	TGTGCCACCATAATGGGGGGCTTCACTGAAGCTTTCTTT
TRBV7-3	TRBJ2-3	NA	once	CASSLRGQHTDTQYF	TGTGCCAGCAGCTTACGGGGTCAGCACACAGATACGCAGTATTTT